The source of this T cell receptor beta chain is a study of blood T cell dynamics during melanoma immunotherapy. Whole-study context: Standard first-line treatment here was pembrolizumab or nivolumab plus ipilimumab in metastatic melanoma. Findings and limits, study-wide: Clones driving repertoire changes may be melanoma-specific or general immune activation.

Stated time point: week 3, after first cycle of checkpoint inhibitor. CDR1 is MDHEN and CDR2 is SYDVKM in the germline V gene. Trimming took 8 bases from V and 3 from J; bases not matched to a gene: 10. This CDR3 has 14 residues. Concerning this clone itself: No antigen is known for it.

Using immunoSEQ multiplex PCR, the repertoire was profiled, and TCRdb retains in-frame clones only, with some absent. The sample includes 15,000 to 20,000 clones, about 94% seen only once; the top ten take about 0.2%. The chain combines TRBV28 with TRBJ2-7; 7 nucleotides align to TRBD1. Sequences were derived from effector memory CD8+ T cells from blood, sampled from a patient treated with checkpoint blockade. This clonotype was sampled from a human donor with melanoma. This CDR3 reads CASRHGQAVYEQYF. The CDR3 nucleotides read TGTGCCAGCCGACACGGACAGGCGGTCTACGAGCAGTACTTC.